This T cell receptor beta chain originates from a study of CD8 T cells in ankylosing spondylitis. Study-level findings and limits: A TCR beta motif made of several highly homologous variants seemed typical of ankylosing spondylitis blood.

Scientists made TCR beta libraries using quantitative 5'-RACE with molecular barcodes. TCRdb reanalysed the 5' RACE reads using MiXCR and keeps one entry per CDR3 protein. The data show approximately 300,000 distinct CDR3 sequences, roughly 20% seen once. The length of the CDR3 is 18 residues. Trimming cost V 0 bases and J 1 base; bases outside gene matches: 8. Germline V gene data show CDR1 as DFQATT and CDR2 as SNEGSKA (reference sequence). In regard to this clonotype: Its antigen is unknown.

This chain connects TRBV20-1 to TRBJ2-5; 13 positions agree with TRBD2. Sequenced input: blood, either unsorted or a sorted T cell fraction (not recorded which). The receptor was isolated from a female donor with ankylosing spondylitis or in good health (not recorded which). The CDR3 spells CSARDPRLAGGLQETQYF. In DNA, the CDR3 is TGCAGTGCTAGAGATCCCAGACTAGCGGGAGGACTCCAAGAGACCCAGTACTTC.